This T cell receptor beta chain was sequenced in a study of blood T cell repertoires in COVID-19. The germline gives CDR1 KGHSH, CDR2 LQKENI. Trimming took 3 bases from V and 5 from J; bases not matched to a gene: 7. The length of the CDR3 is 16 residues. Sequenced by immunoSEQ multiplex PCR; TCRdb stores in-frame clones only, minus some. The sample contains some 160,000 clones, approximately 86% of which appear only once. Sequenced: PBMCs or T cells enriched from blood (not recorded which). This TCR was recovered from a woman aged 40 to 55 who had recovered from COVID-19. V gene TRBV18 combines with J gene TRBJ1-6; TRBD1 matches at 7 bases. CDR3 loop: CASSPAGQFNNSPLHF. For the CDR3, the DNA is TGTGCCAGCTCACCCGCGGGACAGTTCAATAATTCACCCCTCCACTTT.